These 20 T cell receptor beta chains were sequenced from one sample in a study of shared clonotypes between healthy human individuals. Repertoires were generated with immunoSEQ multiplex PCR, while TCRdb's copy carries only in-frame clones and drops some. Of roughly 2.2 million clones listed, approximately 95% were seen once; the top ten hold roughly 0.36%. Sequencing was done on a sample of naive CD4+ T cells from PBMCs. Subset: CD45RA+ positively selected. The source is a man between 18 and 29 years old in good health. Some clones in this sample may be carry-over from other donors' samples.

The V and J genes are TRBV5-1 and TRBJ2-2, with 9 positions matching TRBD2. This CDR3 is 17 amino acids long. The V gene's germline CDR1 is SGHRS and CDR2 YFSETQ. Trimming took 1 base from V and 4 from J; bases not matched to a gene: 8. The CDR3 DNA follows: TGCGCCAGCAGCTTGTATGCGGGAGGGCCTAGCACCGGGGAGCTGTTTTTT. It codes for CASSLYAGGPSTGELFF.

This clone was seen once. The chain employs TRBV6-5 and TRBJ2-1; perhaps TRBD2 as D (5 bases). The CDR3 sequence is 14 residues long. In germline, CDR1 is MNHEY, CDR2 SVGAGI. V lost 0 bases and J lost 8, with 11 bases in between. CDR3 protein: CASSYSTGSDEQFF. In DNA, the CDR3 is TGTGCCAGCAGTTACTCGACGGGGAGCGATGAGCAGTTCTTC.

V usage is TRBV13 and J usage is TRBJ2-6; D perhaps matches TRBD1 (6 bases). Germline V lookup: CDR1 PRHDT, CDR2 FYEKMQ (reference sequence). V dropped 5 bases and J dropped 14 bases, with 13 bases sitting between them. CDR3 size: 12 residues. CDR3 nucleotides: TGTGCCAGCAGCCGCATCCGGGACATCCTGACTTTC. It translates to CASSRIRDILTF. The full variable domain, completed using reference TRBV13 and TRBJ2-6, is AAGVIQSPRHLIKEKRETATLKCYPIPRHDTVYWYQQGPGQDPQFLISFYEKMQSDKGSIPDRFSAQQFSDYHSELNMSSLELGDSALYFCASSRIRDILTFGAGSRLTVL.

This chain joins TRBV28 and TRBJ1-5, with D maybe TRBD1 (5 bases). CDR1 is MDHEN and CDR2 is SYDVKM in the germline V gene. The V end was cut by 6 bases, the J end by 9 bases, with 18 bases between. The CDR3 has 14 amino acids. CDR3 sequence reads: CASSPPGQGRPQHF. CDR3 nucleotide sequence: TGTGCCAGCAGCCCCCCGGGGCAGGGAAGGCCCCAGCATTTT.

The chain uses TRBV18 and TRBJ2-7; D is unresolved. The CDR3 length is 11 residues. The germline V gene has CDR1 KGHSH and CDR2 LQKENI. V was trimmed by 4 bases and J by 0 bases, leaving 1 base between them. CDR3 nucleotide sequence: TGTGCCAGCTCACACTCCTACGAGCAGTACTTC. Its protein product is CASSHSYEQYF.

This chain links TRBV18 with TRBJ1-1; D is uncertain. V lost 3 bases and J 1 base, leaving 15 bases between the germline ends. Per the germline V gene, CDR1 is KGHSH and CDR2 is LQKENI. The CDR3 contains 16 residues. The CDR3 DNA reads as TGTGCCAGCTCACCCGCCTACAGAGGCCCGAACACTGAAGCTTTCTTT. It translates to CASSPAYRGPNTEAFF.

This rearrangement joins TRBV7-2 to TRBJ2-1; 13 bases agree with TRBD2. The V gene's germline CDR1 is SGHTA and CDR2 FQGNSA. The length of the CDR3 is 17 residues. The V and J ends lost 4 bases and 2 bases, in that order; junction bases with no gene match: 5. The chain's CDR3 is CASSSGTSGNTYNEQFF. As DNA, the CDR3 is TGTGCCAGCAGCTCCGGGACTAGCGGGAACACCTACAATGAGCAGTTCTTC. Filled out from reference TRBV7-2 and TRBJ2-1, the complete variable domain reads GAGVSQSPSNKVTEKGKDVELRCDPISGHTALYWYRQSLGQGLEFLIYFQGNSAPDKSGLPSDRFSAERTGGSVSTLTIQRTQQEDSAVYLCASSSGTSGNTYNEQFFGPGTRLTVL.

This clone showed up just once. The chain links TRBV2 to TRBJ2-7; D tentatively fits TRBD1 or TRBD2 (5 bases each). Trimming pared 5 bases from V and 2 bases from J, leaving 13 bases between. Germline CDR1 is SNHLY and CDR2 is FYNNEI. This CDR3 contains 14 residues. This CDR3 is CASSRGANTYEQYF. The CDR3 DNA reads TGTGCCAGCAGTCGGGGCGCCAATACCTACGAGCAGTACTTC.

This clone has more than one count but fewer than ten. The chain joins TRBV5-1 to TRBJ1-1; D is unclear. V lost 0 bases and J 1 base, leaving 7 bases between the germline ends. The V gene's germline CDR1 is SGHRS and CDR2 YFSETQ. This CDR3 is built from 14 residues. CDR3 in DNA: TGCGCCAGCAGCTTGGTAGTGGAGAACACTGAAGCTTTCTTT. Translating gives CASSLVVENTEAFF. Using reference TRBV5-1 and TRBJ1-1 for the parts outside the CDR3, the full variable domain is KAGVTQTPRYLIKTRGQQVTLSCSPISGHRSVSWYQQTPGQGLQFLFEYFSETQRNKGNFPGRFSGRQFSNSRSEMNVSTLELGDSALYLCASSLVVENTEAFFGQGTRLTVV.

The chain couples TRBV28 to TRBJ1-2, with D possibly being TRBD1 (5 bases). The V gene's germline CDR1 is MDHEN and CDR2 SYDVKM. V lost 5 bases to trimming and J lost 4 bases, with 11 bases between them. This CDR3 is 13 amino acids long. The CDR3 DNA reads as TGTGCCAGCAGTAATACAGGAATCTATGGCTACACCTTC. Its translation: CASSNTGIYGYTF.

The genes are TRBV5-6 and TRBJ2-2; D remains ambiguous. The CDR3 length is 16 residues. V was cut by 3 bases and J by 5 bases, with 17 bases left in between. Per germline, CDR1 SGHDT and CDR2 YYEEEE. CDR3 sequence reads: CASSSLDLASTGELFF. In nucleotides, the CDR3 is TGTGCCAGCAGCTCGCTTGACCTCGCCTCGACCGGGGAGCTGTTTTTT.

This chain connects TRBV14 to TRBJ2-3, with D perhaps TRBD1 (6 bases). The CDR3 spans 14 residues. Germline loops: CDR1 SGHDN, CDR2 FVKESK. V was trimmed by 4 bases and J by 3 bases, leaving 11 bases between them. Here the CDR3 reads CASSLRQDTDTQYF. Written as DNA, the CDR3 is TGTGCCAGCAGCCTAAGACAGGATACAGATACGCAGTATTTT.

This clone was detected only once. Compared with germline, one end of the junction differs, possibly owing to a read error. The CDR3 region is CASREADRALRGYTF. CDR3 in DNA: TGTGCCAGCAGGGAAGCGGACAGGGCCCTACGTGGCTACACCTTC. The V and J genes are TRBV6-1 and TRBJ1-2; 8 positions match TRBD1. Germline assignment: CDR1 MNHNS and CDR2 SASEGT. The CDR3 sequence is 15 residues long.

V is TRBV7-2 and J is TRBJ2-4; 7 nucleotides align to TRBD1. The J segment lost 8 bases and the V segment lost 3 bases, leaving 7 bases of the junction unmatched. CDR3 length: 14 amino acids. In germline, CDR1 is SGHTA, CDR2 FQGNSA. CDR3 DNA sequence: TGTGCCAGCAGCTTCGACAGGGTGGGAGACATTCAGTACTTC. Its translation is CASSFDRVGDIQYF.

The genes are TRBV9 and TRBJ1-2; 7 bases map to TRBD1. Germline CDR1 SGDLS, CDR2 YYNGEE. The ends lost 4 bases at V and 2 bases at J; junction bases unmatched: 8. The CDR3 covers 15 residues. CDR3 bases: TGTGCCAGCAGCTCTCGTCGGACAGGCAACTATGGCTACACCTTC. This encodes CASSSRRTGNYGYTF.

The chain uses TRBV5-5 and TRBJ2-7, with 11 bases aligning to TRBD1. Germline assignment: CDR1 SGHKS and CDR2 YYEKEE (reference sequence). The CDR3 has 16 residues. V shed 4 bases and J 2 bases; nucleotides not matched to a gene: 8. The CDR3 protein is CASSHRMGQGAYEQYF. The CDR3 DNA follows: TGTGCCAGCAGCCACAGAATGGGACAGGGGGCCTACGAGCAGTACTTC.

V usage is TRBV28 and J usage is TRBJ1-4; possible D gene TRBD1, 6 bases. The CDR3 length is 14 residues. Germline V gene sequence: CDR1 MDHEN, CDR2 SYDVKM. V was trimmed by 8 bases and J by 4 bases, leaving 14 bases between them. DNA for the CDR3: TGTGCCAGCCAGGGAGGGGGGAGTAATGAAAAACTGTTTTTT. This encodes CASQGGGSNEKLFF.

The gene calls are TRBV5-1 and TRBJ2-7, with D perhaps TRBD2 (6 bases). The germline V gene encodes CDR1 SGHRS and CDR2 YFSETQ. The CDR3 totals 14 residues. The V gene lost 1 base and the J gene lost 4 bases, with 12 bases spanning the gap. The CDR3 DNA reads TGCGCCAGCAGCTTGCCTAGCGAACGTTACGAGCAGTACTTC. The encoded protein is CASSLPSERYEQYF.

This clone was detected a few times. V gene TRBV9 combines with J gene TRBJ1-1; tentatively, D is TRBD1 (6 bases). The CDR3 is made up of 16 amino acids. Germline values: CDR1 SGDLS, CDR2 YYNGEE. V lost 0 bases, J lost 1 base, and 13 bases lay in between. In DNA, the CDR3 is TGTGCCAGCAGCGTAGGAGCCAGGGGATCGAACACTGAAGCTTTCTTT. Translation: CASSVGARGSNTEAFF.

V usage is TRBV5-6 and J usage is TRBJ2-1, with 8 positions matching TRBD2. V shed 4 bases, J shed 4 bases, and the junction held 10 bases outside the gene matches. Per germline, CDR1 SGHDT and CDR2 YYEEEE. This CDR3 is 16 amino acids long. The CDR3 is CASSGGTGTSYNEQFF. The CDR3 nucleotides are TGTGCCAGCAGCGGCGGGACCGGGACTAGTTACAATGAGCAGTTCTTC.